This T cell receptor (beta chain) was sequenced during a study of shared clonotypes between healthy human individuals. Study-level background: Aged between 18 and 49, the donors were a couple of women and three men.

The germline V gene encodes CDR1 LGHNA and CDR2 YSLEER. Trimming left V 0 bases short and J 4 bases short, with 7 bases between. The CDR3 contains 14 residues. The authors loaded 150 to 250 ng DNA, 28,000 or so T cell genomes, into sorted-subset replicate PCRs. Original methodology: Filtering differed since immunoSEQ provided only junctions, with no quality scores. Sequencing was performed with immunoSEQ multiplex PCR; in TCRdb, only in-frame clones are kept and a portion is missing. V and J calls and clone size come straight from that table; D and trimming were deduced from the DNA. Among about 2.4 million clones listed, 85% to 95% were seen once. Healthy HIV-negative adults without recent acute infections or vaccinations served as donors.

This TCR came from a man aged 18 to 29 in good health. The specimen sequenced was naive CD4+ T cells sorted from blood. Indicated subset: CD45RA+ positively selected. V is TRBV4-3 and J is TRBJ1-5; D may be TRBD1 (5 bases). This CDR3 reads CASSQERGNQPQHF. The CDR3 DNA follows: TGCGCCAGCAGCCAAGAAAGGGGAAATCAGCCCCAGCATTTT.